The 9 T cell receptor beta chains reported below all come from one sample, sequenced in a study of vaccination and CD4 T cells after COVID-19 (dated by TCRdb to between 2022 and 2023). Libraries were constructed by PCR. Sequencing used an Illumina iSeq 100. DNA from cultured CD4+ T cells was subjected to TCR sequencing with the Oncomine TCR Beta short-read assay at the Johns Hopkins FTIC core. TCRdb trimmed public reads at Q25 via fastp, called clones via MiXCR and kept in-frame beta chains. Each record represents a unique CDR3 protein, reported with the most common genes and DNA among its rows. A total of 11,000 to 15,000 distinct CDR3 sequences appear in this sample, about 30% of them only once. 20% to 25% of the sample is taken by the ten largest. These receptors' antigens are unknown. This sample's treatment or condition label indicates: approximately 9-day PBMC culture with coronavirus spike peptide pools or control peptides (ViraFEST assay).

Sequencing input: cultured CD4+ T cells from blood. The receptors come from a human donor with COVID-19.

The sample holds one count of this clonotype. The chain has TRBV28 and TRBJ2-5; D remains ambiguous. Germline CDR1 and CDR2: MDHEN and SYDVKM. This CDR3 has 12 residues. Trimming removed 2 bases at V and 7 bases at J, with 8 bases between. The CDR3: CASSLTSGTQYF. DNA for the CDR3: TGTGCCAGCAGTTTAACTTCGGGGACCCAGTACTTC. Combining the CDR3 with reference TRBV28 and TRBJ2-5 gives the whole variable domain DVKVTQSSRYLVKRTGEKVFLECVQDMDHENMFWYRQDPGLGLRLIYFSYDVKMKEKGDIPEGYSVSREKKERFSLILESASTNQTSMYLCASSLTSGTQYFGPGTRLLVL.

The chain is built from TRBV19 and TRBJ2-4; D may correspond to TRBD1 or TRBD2 (6 bases each). With 0 bases removed from V and 1 base from J, the gap between germline ends came to 10 bases. The CDR3 extends over 16 amino acids. From germline, CDR1 is LNHDA and CDR2 SQIVND (reference sequence). Here the CDR3 DNA reads TGTGCCAGTAGTATAGAGGGGGGCGGGGCCAAAAACATTCAGTACTTC. Translating it yields CASSIEGGGAKNIQYF.

By proportion, this clonotype is medium-sized. The genes are TRBV6-1 and TRBJ1-5; weak D call: TRBD1 (6 bases). CDR1 is MNHNS, CDR2 SASEGT, per germline. V was clipped by 6 bases and J by 3 bases, with 12 bases between them. The length of the CDR3 is 14 residues. The CDR3 nucleotides are TGTGCCAGCAGGGGGCCGGGGGCCAATCAGCCCCAGCATTTT. This encodes CASRGPGANQPQHF.

In its sample, this clonotype was seen a few times. The chain has TRBV20-1 and TRBJ2-5, with TRBD1 matching 9 bases. The CDR3 spans 14 residues. Unmatched junction bases numbered 4, after V lost 3 bases and J lost 2 bases. Germline values: CDR1 DFQATT, CDR2 SNEGSKA (reference sequence). CDR3 residues: CSASAGTGQETQYF. The CDR3 DNA reads as TGCAGTGCTAGCGCAGGGACAGGGCAAGAGACCCAGTACTTC.

This clonotype turned up a few times. The V gene is TRBV6-2 or TRBV6-3, the J gene TRBJ1-3; D perhaps matches TRBD1 (5 bases). Germline V CDR1 and CDR2: MNHEY, SVGEGT. V was cut by 2 bases and J by 0 bases, with 11 bases left in between. The CDR3 length is 16 residues. CDR3: CASSYPGDYSGNTIYF. CDR3 nucleotides: TGTGCCAGCAGTTACCCGGGGGACTACTCTGGAAACACCATATATTTT.

This chain connects TRBV19 to TRBJ1-2; TRBD1 agrees at 9 bases. Germline loops: CDR1 LNHDA, CDR2 SQIVND (reference sequence). V gave up 7 bases and J gave up 6 bases; unmatched junction bases: 6. The CDR3 is 13 amino acids. The CDR3 nucleotides read TGTGCCAGTACCCCCAGGGACAGGGATGGCTACACCTTC. As protein: CASTPRDRDGYTF.

This clonotype was counted only a few times. The chain is built from TRBV18 and TRBJ1-2; D gene unclear. There are 15 residues in the CDR3. Trimming took 6 bases from V and 0 from J, leaving 14 bases between them. Germline assignment: CDR1 KGHSH and CDR2 LQKENI. CDR3 in DNA: TGTGCCAGCTCCCCAGAGACCCAAGCTAACTATGGCTACACCTTC. It specifies CASSPETQANYGYTF.

This clonotype occurred a few times. The rearrangement joins TRBV6-1 to TRBJ1-6; D is unclear. The V end lost 6 bases, the J end lost 9 bases, and 15 bases lay between the germline ends. Per germline, CDR1 MNHNS and CDR2 SASEGT. The CDR3 has 14 residues. The DNA for the CDR3 is TGTGCCAGCAGCCCTGATTTGGGTTCTTCACCCCTCCACTTT. It codes for CASSPDLGSSPLHF.

This clonotype is medium-sized by share. V gene TRBV6-7 combines with J gene TRBJ1-5; D uncertain. TRBV6-7 is labeled an ORF, and its function is uncertain. This CDR3 spans 13 amino acids. V lost 6 bases and J 0 bases, leaving 6 bases between the germline ends. The CDR3 reads CASSACSNQPQHF. The CDR3, as DNA: TGTGCCAGCAGCGCCTGTAGCAATCAGCCCCAGCATTTT.